This T cell receptor beta chain stems from a study of T cell repertoires in cytomegalovirus infection. For the study at large: In the study, CMV epitopes included recently identified HLA-C-restricted and well-studied HLA-B-restricted ones.

The CDR3 loop spans 14 amino acids. Per the germline V gene, CDR1 is LGHNA and CDR2 is YSLEER. V shed 4 bases and J shed 1 base, with 10 bases lying between them. Study results and limitations: Ex vivo responses were dominated by HLA-C-restricted CMV-specific TCR beta clonotypes.

With regard to this clonotype: Its target is unknown.

TCRdb called the reads again in MiXCR, with one record for every CDR3 protein. The table includes approximately 910,000 distinct CDR3 sequences, roughly a third detected once. The sequence was obtained from a human donor in good health (CMV status not recorded). Some clones in this sample may be carry-over from other donors' samples. The genes are TRBV4-3 and TRBJ1-1; D gene ambiguous. Sequencing was performed on cultured CD8+ T cells from PBMCs, taken from culture after CMV antigen stimulation. The CDR3 is CASSRGGRNTEAFF. CDR3 in DNA: TGCGCCAGCAGCCGCGGCGGCCGGAACACTGAAGCTTTCTTT.